This paragraph reports one TCR beta chain. Its specificity is unknown. These data come from a study of blood T cells in healthy people across ages. Findings and caveats of the study: TCR beta diversity correlated strongly with naive T cell percentage. Since the PBMCs were unsorted, naive and antigen-experienced cells could not be conclusively compared.

The CDR3 is made up of 16 amino acids. V dropped 6 bases and J dropped 1; count of bases not matched to a gene: 9. From germline, CDR1 is SEHNR and CDR2 FQNEAQ (reference sequence). In terms of origin and age, donors were healthy Caucasian individuals from Russia aged about 6 to 90. Through a sample-barcoded 5' primer and a J-beta primer mix, a second PCR was run for roughly 7 to 11 cycles. All cDNA molecules were each tagged by a template-switch adaptor with 12 random nucleotides. Via MiXCR, TCRdb re-called the 5' RACE reads, giving one row per CDR3 protein. The data contain about 620,000 distinct CDR3 sequences, around 21% of them singletons.

The source is a man aged 65 to 85 in good health. What was sequenced was blood. The rearrangement uses TRBV7-9 and TRBJ2-5; 9 bases fit TRBD2. This CDR3 reads CASRSWASGTQETQYF. In DNA, the CDR3 is TGTGCCAGCAGGTCCTGGGCTAGCGGGACCCAAGAGACCCAGTACTTC.